This record looks at one TCR beta chain sequence and its context. In the source study's methods: Nucleated cell counts were estimated from reference gene primer amplification. The table came from immunoSEQ multiplex PCR; TCRdb's copy has only in-frame clones and leaves some out. V and J calls and clone size follow that table, whereas D and trimming were derived from the DNA. This table holds about 250,000 clones, 65% to 90% found once. Germline values: CDR1 WNHNN, CDR2 SYGVQD (reference sequence). Losses at the gene ends were 6 bases for V and 3 bases for J; bases not matched to a gene: 4. The CDR3 is 15 amino acids. This sample stems from a study of blood T cell repertoires in COVID-19. Background on the study: Material from acute and convalescent COVID-19 was sourced from the United States, Italy and Spain. Sources were T cells, B-cell-depleted T cells, or PBMCs; the material itself was cDNA or gDNA.

Source material: peripheral blood. The TCR sequence derives from an elderly woman with active or convalescent COVID-19. The V call is TRBV10-1, the J call TRBJ2-6; 8 bases are a match to TRBD1. CDR3 amino acids: CASSQGAVGANVLTF. In DNA, the CDR3 is TGCGCCAGCAGCCAGGGGGCTGTTGGGGCCAACGTCCTGACTTTC.